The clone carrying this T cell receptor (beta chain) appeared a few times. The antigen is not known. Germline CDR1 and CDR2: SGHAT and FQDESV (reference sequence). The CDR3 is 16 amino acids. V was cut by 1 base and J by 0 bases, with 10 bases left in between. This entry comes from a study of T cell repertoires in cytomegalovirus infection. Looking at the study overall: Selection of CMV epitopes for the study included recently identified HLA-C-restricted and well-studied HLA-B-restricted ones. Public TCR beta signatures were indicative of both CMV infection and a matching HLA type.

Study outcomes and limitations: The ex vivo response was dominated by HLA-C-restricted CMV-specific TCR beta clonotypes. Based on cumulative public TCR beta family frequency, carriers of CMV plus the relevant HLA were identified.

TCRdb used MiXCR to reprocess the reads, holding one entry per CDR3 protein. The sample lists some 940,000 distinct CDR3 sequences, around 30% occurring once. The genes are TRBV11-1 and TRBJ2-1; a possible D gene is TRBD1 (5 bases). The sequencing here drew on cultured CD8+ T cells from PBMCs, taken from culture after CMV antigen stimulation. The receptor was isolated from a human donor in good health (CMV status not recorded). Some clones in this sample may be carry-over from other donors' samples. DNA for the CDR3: TGTGCCAGCAGCTTAGAGGGGTTGAGCTCCTACAATGAGCAGTTCTTC. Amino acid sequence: CASSLEGLSSYNEQFF.